Below are 14 T cell receptor beta chains sequenced from a single sample in a study of T cell responses to AZD1222 COVID-19 vaccine. This table comes from immunoSEQ multiplex PCR, and its TCRdb copy is limited to in-frame clones, with some not included. The table has some 150,000 clones, about 92% seen once; the top ten hold more than 0.8%. Sequenced material: peripheral blood, taken on day 0 of MenACWY control vaccination. The receptors shown here come from an adult in good health.

V gene TRBV9 combines with J gene TRBJ2-7; the match to TRBD2 covers 12 bases. Germline V gene lookup returns CDR1 SGDLS and CDR2 YYNGEE. Trimming at V came to 5 bases and at J to 5 bases, leaving 5 bases not matched to a gene. This CDR3 has 14 amino acids. This CDR3 is CASSPSGRDNEQYF. The CDR3 DNA sequence: TGTGCCAGCAGTCCTAGCGGGAGGGACAACGAGCAGTACTTC.

The CDR3 loop is CASSPTSILTEAFF. The CDR3 region has the DNA TGTGCCAGCAGTCCAACCTCGATCCTGACTGAAGCTTTCTTT. The V gene is TRBV27, the J gene TRBJ1-1; D gene uncertain. Germline values: CDR1 MNHEY, CDR2 SMNVEV (reference sequence). V was pared by 5 bases and J by 5 bases, with 15 bases between. There are 14 residues in the CDR3.

The chain recombines TRBV7-2 with TRBJ1-1; D gene unclear. Germline CDR1 is SGHTA and CDR2 is FQGNSA. The CDR3 spans 12 residues. V lost 2 bases, J lost 8 bases, and 9 bases lay in between. CDR3 amino acids: CASSLKVHEAFF. The DNA for the CDR3 is TGTGCCAGCAGCTTAAAGGTACACGAAGCTTTCTTT.

This clone was observed once. V usage is TRBV18 and J usage is TRBJ1-3; D is possibly TRBD1 (6 bases). The germline V and J ends were trimmed by 5 bases and 4 bases, with 15 bases remaining between them. Per the germline V gene, CDR1 is KGHSH and CDR2 is LQKENI. This CDR3 region has 15 residues. CDR3 bases: TGTGCCAGCTCAAGAGTCGGACAGCACGGAAACACCATATATTTT. Its translation is CASSRVGQHGNTIYF. The entire variable domain, with the rest obtained from reference TRBV18 and TRBJ1-3, is as follows: NAGVMQNPRHLVRRRGQEARLRCSPMKGHSHVYWYRQLPEEGLKFMVYLQKENIIDESGMPKERFSAEFPKEGPSILRIQQVVRGDSAAYFCASSRVGQHGNTIYFGEGSWLTVV.

V gene TRBV4-1 combines with J gene TRBJ2-1; 8 bases are shared with TRBD2. The CDR3 spans 15 residues. V shed 5 bases, J shed 5 bases, and the junction held 8 bases outside the gene matches. Germline assignment: CDR1 MGHRA and CDR2 YSYEKL. In DNA form, the CDR3 reads TGCGCCAGCAGCACCGGGACTAGTTTCCACAATGAGCAGTTCTTC. Its protein product is CASSTGTSFHNEQFF.

The genes are TRBV7-7 and TRBJ2-1; D gene uncertain. Per the germline V gene, CDR1 is SSHAT and CDR2 is FNYEAQ (reference sequence). The CDR3 sequence is 13 residues long. The V end was cut by 1 base, the J end by 5 bases, with 6 bases between. The CDR3 DNA reads as TGTGCCAGCAGCTTAGACCAAAACAATGAGCAGTTCTTC. As protein: CASSLDQNNEQFF.

As DNA, the CDR3 is TGCGCCAGCAGCACAGCGGGAGATTCCTACAATGAGCAGTTCTTC. Protein product: CASSTAGDSYNEQFF. The genes are TRBV5-1 and TRBJ2-1; 8 nucleotides match TRBD2. After removal of 4 bases from V and 1 base from J, the junction contained 4 bases not matched to a gene. The germline V gene encodes CDR1 SGHRS and CDR2 YFSETQ. This CDR3 has 15 residues.

This CDR3 is CASSLASGTANQPQHF. The CDR3 DNA reads TGTGCCAGCAGCTTAGCGTCGGGGACAGCAAATCAGCCCCAGCATTTT. The chain couples TRBV7-8 to TRBJ1-5, with 7 nucleotides matching TRBD1. J was trimmed by 4 bases and V by 0 bases; bases with no gene match: 6. There are 16 residues in the CDR3. Germline V lookup: CDR1 SGHVS, CDR2 FQNEAQ.

The genes are TRBV5-1 and TRBJ2-5, with D hard to call. The CDR3 sequence is 11 residues long. Trimming stripped 4 bases from V and 3 bases from J, with 4 bases between. Germline CDR1 SGHRS, CDR2 YFSETQ. CDR3 region: CASSLEETQYF. CDR3 sequence (DNA): TGCGCCAGCAGCCTGGAAGAGACCCAGTACTTC.

The gene calls are TRBV6-5 and TRBJ2-5; D might be TRBD2 (6 bases). This CDR3 is 13 amino acids long. V lost 7 bases and J lost 0, with 9 bases in between. Germline V gene sequence: CDR1 MNHEY, CDR2 SVGAGI. CDR3 nucleotides: TGTGCCAGCACTCGGGACTACCAAGAGACCCAGTACTTC. Amino acids: CASTRDYQETQYF.

The CDR3 region has the DNA TGTGCCAGCAGTGAACTCGGACGGACCTCCTATAATTCACCCCTCCACTTT. It yields the protein CASSELGRTSYNSPLHF. The V gene is TRBV2, the J gene TRBJ1-6; D is unclear. The CDR3 is 17 residues long. The ends were cut back, 2 bases at V and 0 bases at J, with 11 bases in the middle. The germline gives CDR1 SNHLY, CDR2 FYNNEI.

The chain uses TRBV4-3 and TRBJ1-3; unclear D gene. Looked up from germline, CDR1 is LGHNA and CDR2 is YSLEER. The CDR3 sequence is 16 residues long. Trimming removed 0 bases from V and 4 bases from J, with 13 bases in between. CDR3 protein: CASSQDPLGSGNTIYF. The CDR3 nucleotides read TGCGCCAGCAGCCAAGATCCGCTTGGGAGCGGAAACACCATATATTTT.

This clone was picked up one time. The chain combines TRBV5-4 with TRBJ1-6, with D possibly being TRBD1 (5 bases). This CDR3 has 14 amino acids. The germline CDR1 and CDR2 sequences are SGHNT and YYREEE (reference sequence). The ends were cut back, 0 bases at V and 13 bases at J, with 14 bases in the middle. CDR3 residues: CASSLDTGTSPLHF. CDR3 DNA sequence: TGTGCCAGCAGCTTGGATACCGGGACGTCCCCCCTCCACTTT.

The chain uses TRBV5-1 and TRBJ2-2; 10 bases are shared with TRBD1. J was trimmed by 2 bases and V by 4 bases; bases with no gene match: 5. This CDR3 has 16 amino acids. CDR1 SGHRS and CDR2 YFSETQ come from the germline V gene. In nucleotides, the CDR3 is TGCGCCAGCAGCAACGGACAGGGGGTAAACACCGGGGAGCTGTTTTTT. It translates to CASSNGQGVNTGELFF.